One sample yielded the 25 T cell receptor beta chains listed below, sequenced in a study of cytomegalovirus exposure and HLA in healthy donors. Produced via immunoSEQ multiplex PCR; TCRdb's table is partial and in-frame only. The sample lists roughly 60,000 clones, 85% to 95% occurring once. The specimen was PBMCs. The receptors derive from a woman aged 18-30 years in good health and CMV-seropositive.

The J gene is TRBJ1-1, the V gene TRBV11-1; no reliable D call. With 5 bases removed from V and 1 base from J, the gap between germline ends came to 14 bases. Germline lookup yields CDR1 SGHAT and CDR2 FQDESV (reference sequence). This CDR3 contains 15 residues. The CDR3 region is CASSPRPTTNTEAFF. As DNA, the CDR3 is TGTGCCAGCAGCCCCCGACCGACAACGAACACTGAAGCTTTCTTT.

The J gene is TRBJ1-2, the V gene TRBV27; TRBD1 aligns across 9 bases. Germline V CDR1 and CDR2: MNHEY, SMNVEV (reference sequence). The CDR3 consists of 16 residues. The ends lost 6 bases at V and 4 bases at J; junction bases unmatched: 12. The DNA of the CDR3 is TGTGCCAGCAGACTCGGGACAGGGACCTTTGGCTATGGCTACACCTTC. Its protein product is CASRLGTGTFGYGYTF.

This sequence joins TRBV7-9 and TRBJ2-5, with D tentatively TRBD2 (5 bases). This CDR3 has 16 amino acids. CDR1 and CDR2 from the germline V gene are SEHNR and FQNEAQ (reference sequence). V lost 2 bases and J lost 5, with 18 bases in between. CDR3 region: CASSLILGGPQETQYF. The CDR3 DNA is TGTGCCAGCAGCTTAATTTTGGGCGGGCCACAGGAGACCCAGTACTTC.

The chain recombines TRBV5-1 with TRBJ1-2; a possible D gene is TRBD1 (6 bases). The CDR3 consists of 13 residues. V lost 7 bases and J lost 5, with 15 bases in between. The germline V gene has CDR1 SGHRS and CDR2 YFSETQ. In nucleotides, the CDR3 is TGCGCCAGCTCGACTGGGGGCCAATATGGCTACACCTTC. Translated: CASSTGGQYGYTF.

The chain has TRBV5-4 and TRBJ2-7; 8 bases agree with TRBD2. CDR3 length: 16 residues. With 3 bases clipped from V and 5 bases from J, the junction kept 13 bases outside the gene matches. Germline CDR1 is SGHNT and CDR2 is YYREEE (reference sequence). CDR3 region: CASSYASAGAFNEQYF. The CDR3 coding sequence is TGTGCCAGCAGCTACGCTTCAGCGGGAGCTTTCAACGAGCAGTACTTC.

This clone showed up just once. The chain joins TRBV13 to TRBJ2-5, with D possibly matching TRBD1 (6 bases). This CDR3 region has 15 residues. Germline lookup yields CDR1 PRHDT and CDR2 FYEKMQ (reference sequence). Trimming removed 5 bases at V and 5 bases at J, with 18 bases between. CDR3 DNA sequence: TGTGCCAGCAGCCCGATTAGACGGGACATGGAGACCCAGTACTTC. It translates to CASSPIRRDMETQYF.

The chain joins TRBV30 to TRBJ1-5; TRBD1 aligns across 7 bases. CDR1 and CDR2 (germline): GTSNPN, SVGIG (reference sequence). The ends lost 1 base at V and 7 bases at J; junction bases unmatched: 10. The CDR3 is made up of 15 amino acids. CDR3 DNA: TGTGCCTGGAGTGAGGGGACAGTCTGGAGACAGCCCCAGCATTTT. The encoded protein is CAWSEGTVWRQPQHF.

The chain joins TRBV21-1 to TRBJ2-1; whether TRBD2, the table's D call, matches the DNA was not checked. TRBV21-1 is termed a pseudogene. The CDR3 runs 18 residues. CDR3 loop: CASSKVEASGRVGYEQFF. The DNA for the CDR3 is TGTGCCAGCAGCAAAGTGGAGGCTAGCGGGAGGGTAGGCTATGAGCAGTTCTTC.

The chain joins TRBV28 to TRBJ1-2; the D is unclear. The CDR3 loop spans 13 amino acids. Trimming took 3 bases from V and 4 from J, leaving 9 bases between them. Germline V gives CDR1 MDHEN, CDR2 SYDVKM. CDR3 coding DNA: TGTGCCAGCAGTTTCGGAGATGCCTATGGCTACACCTTC. Encoded protein: CASSFGDAYGYTF.

V and J are TRBV5-1 and TRBJ2-7; no reliable D call. V dropped 1 base and J dropped 2 bases, with 13 bases sitting between them. CDR1 is SGHRS, CDR2 YFSETQ, per germline. This CDR3 spans 15 amino acids. CDR3 amino acids: CASSLFPGHTYEQYF. CDR3 nucleotides: TGCGCCAGCAGCTTGTTTCCAGGTCACACCTACGAGCAGTACTTC.

This chain connects TRBV6-1 to TRBJ1-1; the D gene is possibly TRBD1 (5 bases). The germline CDR1 and CDR2 sequences are MNHNS and SASEGT. The length of the CDR3 is 14 residues. Trimming removed 6 bases from V and 9 bases from J, with 20 bases in between. CDR3 sequence: CASRLQTETFKAFF. DNA for the CDR3: TGTGCCAGCAGGCTACAGACAGAAACCTTTAAAGCTTTCTTT.

The V gene is TRBV19, the J gene TRBJ2-5; 13 nucleotides agree with TRBD2. The CDR3 has 17 amino acids. After removal of 5 bases from V and 0 bases from J, the junction contained 6 bases not matched to a gene. Germline CDR1 is LNHDA and CDR2 is SQIVND (reference sequence). Here the CDR3 DNA reads TGTGCCAGTAGTCTGACTAGCGGGAGGTTGTACCAAGAGACCCAGTACTTC. This codes for CASSLTSGRLYQETQYF.

The genes are TRBV4-3 and TRBJ1-1; tentative D call: TRBD1 (5 bases). Trimming took 6 bases from V and 1 from J, leaving 9 bases between them. The germline V gene has CDR1 LGHNA and CDR2 YSLEER. The CDR3 extends over 13 amino acids. This CDR3 is CASRDQGNTEAFF. As DNA, the CDR3 is TGCGCCAGCAGAGACCAGGGGAACACTGAAGCTTTCTTT.

The chain links TRBV6-6 to TRBJ2-2, with 7 bases fitting TRBD1. CDR3 length equals 15 residues. CDR1 and CDR2 (germline): MNHNY, SVGAGI (reference sequence). Trimming took 7 bases from V and 4 from J; bases not matched to a gene: 9. The CDR3 DNA sequence: TGTGCCAGCACCGCACAGGGGATGGGCACCGGGGAGCTGTTTTTT. This sequence encodes CASTAQGMGTGELFF.

The gene calls are TRBV28 and TRBJ1-4; no clear D. The CDR3 extends over 13 amino acids. From germline, CDR1 is MDHEN and CDR2 SYDVKM. Trimming took 7 bases from V and 0 from J, leaving 6 bases between them. CDR3 sequence: CASTRSTNEKLFF. The CDR3 nucleotides read TGTGCCAGCACCAGATCAACTAATGAAAAACTGTTTTTT.

V and J are TRBV6-1 and TRBJ2-1; 8 bases match TRBD1. The CDR3 loop spans 16 amino acids. Germline lookup yields CDR1 MNHNS and CDR2 SASEGT. J was trimmed by 6 bases and V by 3 bases; bases with no gene match: 10. DNA of the CDR3: TGTGCCAGCAGTGACCGTCAGGGGGCTAGGGCCAATGAGCAGTTCTTC. This sequence encodes CASSDRQGARANEQFF.

The CDR3 bases are TGTGCCAGCAGTTATTCGCCTTCGATACTGCGGGGGATCGGAAGGGAGGGTGCAGATACGCAGTATTTT. It specifies CASSYSPSILRGIGREGADTQYF. The chain links TRBV6-9 to TRBJ2-3; 7 bases match TRBD2. V shed 0 bases and J 4 bases; nucleotides not matched to a gene: 28. Germline V CDR1 and CDR2: MNHGY, SVAAGI. The length of the CDR3 is 23 residues.

The count of this clone is one. This CDR3 is also generated by other DNA sequences in the sample. The chain has TRBV30 and TRBJ1-1; TRBD1 is a possible D gene (6 bases). CDR1 is GTSNPN and CDR2 is SVGIG in the germline V gene (reference sequence). With 5 bases removed from V and 11 bases from J, the gap between germline ends came to 21 bases. The CDR3 length is 13 residues. This CDR3 reads CAWRLGGGANAFF. The CDR3 DNA follows: TGTGCCTGGCGGCTAGGGGGTGGGGCGAACGCTTTCTTT.

The chain links TRBV18 to TRBJ1-2; 9 bases are shared with TRBD1. The V segment lost 2 bases and the J segment 4 bases; nucleotides outside the gene matches: 5. CDR3 size: 15 residues. Germline V gene data show CDR1 as KGHSH and CDR2 as LQKENI. CDR3 protein: CASSPVQGASYGYTF. The CDR3 nucleotides read TGTGCCAGCTCACCAGTACAGGGGGCCTCCTATGGCTACACCTTC.

The J gene is TRBJ2-1, the V gene TRBV4-3, with a weak D call TRBD2 (6 bases). This CDR3 has 14 residues. Between the trimmed V and J ends, which lost 5 bases and 9 bases, there was a span of 17 bases. CDR1 LGHNA and CDR2 YSLEER come from the germline V gene. CDR3: CASSGLLLGGEQFF. The DNA for the CDR3 is TGCGCCAGCAGCGGGCTCCTTCTGGGGGGTGAGCAGTTCTTC.

The rearrangement joins TRBV5-8 to TRBJ2-5; no firm D call. This CDR3 contains 12 residues. The V end lost 4 bases, the J end lost 2 bases, and 6 bases lay between the germline ends. Germline V gene lookup returns CDR1 SGHTS and CDR2 YDEGEE. The CDR3: CASSLTQETQYF. CDR3 DNA sequence: TGTGCCAGCAGCCTCACTCAAGAGACCCAGTACTTC.

A single count supports this clone. This chain joins TRBV6-5 and TRBJ1-2; D is ambiguous. Germline V gene data show CDR1 as MNHEY and CDR2 as SVGAGI. This CDR3 is built from 15 residues. The ends were cut back, 4 bases at V and 4 bases at J, with 16 bases in the middle. CDR3 sequence (DNA): TGTGCCAGCAGTTTCGTCACGGGTGGAGGCTATGGCTACACCTTC. Amino acid sequence: CASSFVTGGGYGYTF.

The chain is built from TRBV5-1 and TRBJ2-3; no firm D call. Germline V gene sequence: CDR1 SGHRS, CDR2 YFSETQ. Deletions cut 0 bases from V and 4 bases from J, with 9 bases between. CDR3 size: 14 residues. CDR3 sequence reads: CASSLEPGSDTQYF. The DNA of the CDR3 is TGCGCCAGCAGCTTGGAGCCAGGTTCAGATACGCAGTATTTT.

V and J are TRBV27 and TRBJ2-7; 8 nucleotides line up with TRBD2. The V and J ends lost 3 bases and 3 bases, in that order; junction bases with no gene match: 4. CDR1 MNHEY and CDR2 SMNVEV come from the germline V gene (reference sequence). This CDR3 spans 14 amino acids. CDR3 DNA: TGTGCCAGCAGTTTGGCGGGAGGACTCTACGAGCAGTACTTC. It translates to CASSLAGGLYEQYF.

V gene TRBV27 combines with J gene TRBJ2-7, with D perhaps TRBD2 (6 bases). The CDR3 extends over 14 amino acids. Trimming took off 8 bases at V and 1 base at J, with 15 bases between the two ends. Germline V lookup: CDR1 MNHEY, CDR2 SMNVEV (reference sequence). The CDR3 spells CASWGRQPSYEQYF. CDR3 in DNA: TGTGCCAGCTGGGGGAGGCAGCCTTCCTACGAGCAGTACTTC.